This T cell receptor beta chain was profiled in a study of blood T cell repertoires in COVID-19 (dated by TCRdb to the early 2020s). In the study overall: Samples from collaborators originated in the United States, Italy and Spain and spanned both the acute and convalescent phases of COVID-19. The material from the prospective study consisted of cDNA or gDNA derived from T cells, B-cell-depleted T cells, or PBMCs. The dataset comprised deeply sampled blood TCRbeta repertoires from subjects exposed to, actively infected with, or recovered from COVID-19. The repertoires were released in a freely available public database meant as a resource for research on the immune response to SARS-CoV-2. A de-identified subject ID, COVID-19 status, age in years and sex were almost always included in the sample metadata. Where HLA class I and class II types were available, the types were taken from metadata supplied by the sample provider, not from assay-based typing. The samples were drawn from the first 160 participants of the ongoing ImmuneRACE study and from more than 1,000 subjects provided by 6 global collaborators. What the study reported, not specific to this receptor: The amount of clinical and demographic metadata varied by source and participant and was provided uncurated.

As regards this clone: What this receptor recognizes is not known. No base quality values were provided; no much bigger clone lies one nucleotide off.

Each collaborating institution followed its own protocols to collect whole blood in K2EDTA tubes. Collaborator samples were shipped for TCRbeta analysis as frozen whole blood, isolated PBMCs, or DNA extracted from either sample type. Measured from the cysteine to the phenylalanine, the CDR3 is 17 residues long. Here the CDR3 DNA is all that survives: 51 bases in frame from base 1. CDR1 and CDR2 are drawn from the germline V gene: MRHNA, SNTAGT. Relative to germline, V is missing 4 bases and J is missing 0 bases, with 11 bases of the junction outside any gene match. TCRbeta CDR3 regions were amplified from genomic DNA using the immunoSEQ Assay, a bias-controlled multiplex PCR. The authors' pipeline ran thus. Nucleated cell counts per sample were estimated from amplification of reference gene primers within the assay. To quantify the absolute abundance of each unique TCRbeta CDR3 rearrangement, sequence reads were collapsed and filtered. For each sample, productive Simpson clonality was calculated as the square root of Simpson's diversity index across productive rearrangements. TCRdb stores this immuneACCESS table with in-frame sequences only. Part of the clones is absent; in the studies checked, under half of the shortfall reflects unresolved V genes, and no reason is known for the rest. The V and J calls and clone size were taken over from that table, and D and trimming were inferred from the DNA. The sample profile shows roughly 100,000 clones; roughly 87% of them were found once. Roughly 6% of the sample goes to the ten largest clones.

The receptor was isolated from a human donor in a cohort sampled during active COVID-19. The V gene is TRBV6-4 and the J gene is TRBJ1-1; 7 nucleotides in the junction match TRBD1. The specimen was peripheral blood. The DNA sequence reads TGTGCCAGCAGTGGGAGAAGGGGACAGCTATTGAACACTGAAGCTTTCTTT. It codes for CASSGRRGQLLNTEAFF.